This TCR beta chain was observed in a study of cytomegalovirus exposure and HLA in healthy donors. Whole-study findings and limits: In a later analysis, TCR beta V- and J-gene trimming was associated with a missense DCLRE1C variant. The Asian-associated ancestry cluster reportedly had fewer N-insertions than the roughly 670-donor mean in a later analysis.

Vbeta (60) and Jbeta (13) primers were used in the PCR. In the source study's methods: In a later analysis, the count reached some 75 million unique TCR beta chains, with approximately 10 million shared. Repertoires were generated with immunoSEQ multiplex PCR, while TCRdb's copy carries only in-frame clones and drops some. V and J calls plus clone size are reproduced from that table; the DNA served to infer D and trimming. Of over 150,000 clones listed, roughly 80% are singletons. Concerning this clone: As yet, its antigen is unknown.

Nominally healthy donors were sampled, though unrecorded immune exposures were likely. This TCR came from a man aged 25-40 years in good health and CMV-seropositive. Sequencing was carried out using PBMCs.

The CDR3, as DNA: TGTGCCTGGAGCCCCGGGACTAGCGGGAGGGGAGGGACCCAGTACTTC. Translation: CAWSPGTSGRGGTQYF. V is TRBV30 and J is TRBJ2-5, with 16 bases lining up with TRBD2. V trimming: 3 bases; J trimming: 7 bases; junction bases outside the gene matches: 8. Germline V gene sequence: CDR1 GTSNPN, CDR2 SVGIG (reference sequence). The CDR3 is 16 amino acids.